This TCR beta chain appears in the sequencing data of a study of OX40 agonist ivuxolimab in advanced cancers. Background on the study: Patients in dose escalation had liver, melanoma, kidney or head and neck cancers. Among those enrolled, mean age was about 63 years (range about 23 to 80) and approximately 80% were male.

Whole-study findings and limits: Among the nonresponders, some also had low normalized T-cell clonal expansion.

This clone was seen more than once but under ten times. No antigen is known for it. Trimming at V came to 6 bases and at J to 2 bases, leaving 3 bases not matched to a gene. Germline values: CDR1 MNHEY, CDR2 SVGAGI. This CDR3 contains 13 residues. Some clones are missing from TCRdb's copy, which holds only in-frame ones; the method was immunoSEQ multiplex PCR. This sample has 70,000 to 90,000 clones; around 85% occur once, and the top ten carry over 4%. This sequence joins TRBV6-5 and TRBJ1-2; 7 bases agree with TRBD1. Sequencing was performed on CD4+ or CD8+ T cells sorted from blood, taken in a trial of the OX40 agonist ivuxolimab. This TCR derives from an adult with an advanced solid tumor such as melanoma, head and neck, liver or kidney cancer. For the CDR3, the DNA is TGTGCCAGCAGCCCGGGACAGAACTATGGCTACACCTTC. This encodes CASSPGQNYGYTF.